Below, 27 T cell receptor beta chains from the same sample are listed, as sequenced in a study of beta chain features in type 1 diabetes. The sequenced template was cDNA made from the entire isolated RNA. This table comes from immunoSEQ multiplex PCR, and its TCRdb copy is limited to in-frame clones, with some not included. The repertoire holds under 300,000 clones, with 25% to 30% as singletons. The sequenced sample consisted of central memory CD4+ T cells from blood. These receptors came from a young man in good health.

This clone was seen at least ten times. The V gene is TRBV28, the J gene TRBJ2-5, with D maybe TRBD2 (6 bases). The CDR3 runs 14 residues. Germline values: CDR1 MDHEN, CDR2 SYDVKM. Trimming pared 7 bases from V and 5 bases from J, leaving 17 bases between. Here the CDR3 reads CASKSGRHRETQYF. For the CDR3, the DNA is TGTGCCAGCAAGAGCGGGCGCCACCGGGAGACCCAGTACTTC.

The chain carries TRBV7-9 and TRBJ1-4; 7 bases align to TRBD1. There are 14 residues in the CDR3. V shed 5 bases and J 4 bases; nucleotides not matched to a gene: 4. The germline V gene has CDR1 SEHNR and CDR2 FQNEAQ (reference sequence). In nucleotides, the CDR3 is TGTGCCAGCAGCCAGGGACAGCATAATGAAAAACTGTTTTTT. Translated, it gives CASSQGQHNEKLFF.

This clone turned up a few times. The rearrangement joins TRBV5-1 to TRBJ2-7, with D possibly TRBD2 on 6 matching bases. The V and J ends lost 4 bases and 0 bases respectively, with 14 bases between them. Per the germline V gene, CDR1 is SGHRS and CDR2 is YFSETQ. This CDR3 has 15 amino acids. CDR3 coding DNA: TGCGCCAGCAGCCCCGGGGACTGGAGCTCCTACGAGCAGTACTTC. Protein: CASSPGDWSSYEQYF.

Only a few counts were recorded for this clone. This rearrangement joins TRBV7-9 to TRBJ1-2; TRBD1 might be the D (6 bases). The germline CDR1 and CDR2 sequences are SEHNR and FQNEAQ (reference sequence). V lost 7 bases to trimming and J lost 0 bases, with 15 bases between them. CDR3 length: 15 amino acids. This chain's CDR3 is CASTPVGAANYGYTF. In nucleotides, the CDR3 is TGTGCCAGCACCCCAGTGGGGGCAGCTAACTATGGCTACACCTTC.

V usage is TRBV7-2 and J usage is TRBJ1-5; D gene unclear. CDR1 is SGHTA and CDR2 is FQGNSA in the germline V gene. V shed 4 bases and J shed 0 bases, with 7 bases lying between them. The CDR3 contains 14 residues. DNA for the CDR3: TGTGCCAGCAGCTGGACTCCTAGCAATCAGCCCCAGCATTTT. Translating gives CASSWTPSNQPQHF.

This clone appeared a few times. This rearrangement joins TRBV7-2 to TRBJ1-6, with 8 bases fitting TRBD1. The CDR3 length is 15 residues. The V gene end was trimmed by 9 bases and the J gene end by 7 bases; junction bases not matched to a gene: 11. In germline, CDR1 is SGHTA, CDR2 FQGNSA. The CDR3, as DNA: TGTGCCAGTGCTGTACCGGGGACAGGAAATTCACCCCTCCACTTT. Protein: CASAVPGTGNSPLHF.

The CDR3 nucleotides are TGTGCCAGCAGCCCCTCGATGGCCCAGGGAGTCTACACCTTC. Amino acid sequence: CASSPSMAQGVYTF. V is TRBV7-6 and J is TRBJ1-2; tentative D call: TRBD1 (5 bases). CDR1 SGHVS and CDR2 FNYEAQ come from the germline V gene. V shed 5 bases and J shed 10 bases, with 20 bases lying between them. The CDR3 is 14 residues long.

This clone has a handful of counts. The CDR3 region is CAWRPRGIYGYTF. DNA for the CDR3: TGTGCCTGGAGACCGCGGGGCATCTATGGCTACACCTTC. This chain uses TRBV30 with TRBJ1-2; tentatively, D is TRBD1 (5 bases). Germline loops: CDR1 GTSNPN, CDR2 SVGIG (reference sequence). The CDR3 runs 13 residues. Trimming stripped 3 bases from V and 4 bases from J, with 12 bases between. The full variable domain, completed using reference TRBV30 and TRBJ1-2, is SQTIHQWPATLVQPVGSPLSLECTVEGTSNPNLYWYRQAAGRGLQLLFYSVGIGQISSEVPQNLSASRPQDRQFILSSKKLLLSDSGFYLCAWRPRGIYGYTFGSGTRLTVV.

The chain couples TRBV11-2 to TRBJ2-1, with 10 bases matching TRBD2. Germline assignment: CDR1 SGHAT and CDR2 FQNNGV. J was trimmed by 4 bases and V by 4 bases; bases with no gene match: 4. The length of the CDR3 is 15 residues. DNA for the CDR3: TGTGCCAGCAGCTCCATTAGCGGGAGGTACAATGAGCAGTTCTTC. This translates into CASSSISGRYNEQFF. The complete variable domain, with remaining parts taken from reference TRBV11-2 and TRBJ2-1, reads EAGVAQSPRYKIIEKRQSVAFWCNPISGHATLYWYQQILGQGPKLLIQFQNNGVVDDSQLPKDRFSAERLKGVDSTLKIQPAKLEDSAVYLCASSSISGRYNEQFFGPGTRLTVL.

The rearrangement uses TRBV9 and TRBJ2-5; 10 nucleotides line up with TRBD2. The CDR3 contains 14 residues. From germline, CDR1 is SGDLS and CDR2 YYNGEE. J lost 3 bases, V lost 2 bases, and 1 base had no gene match. Here the CDR3 DNA reads TGTGCCAGCAGCGTGCTAGCGGGAGAAGAGACCCAGTACTTC. Its protein is CASSVLAGEETQYF.

Only a few counts were recorded for this clone. This chain connects TRBV19 to TRBJ1-2, with D tentatively TRBD1 (5 bases). Trimming removed 8 bases at V and 8 bases at J, with 15 bases between. The CDR3 consists of 12 residues. Germline assignment: CDR1 LNHDA and CDR2 SQIVND (reference sequence). This CDR3 reads CASAFGARGYTF. Here the CDR3 DNA reads TGTGCCAGTGCCTTCGGGGCTCGGGGCTACACCTTC.

This clone showed up just a few times. The rearrangement joins TRBV7-7 to TRBJ2-5; D possibly corresponds to TRBD1 (6 bases). CDR3 size: 12 residues. Germline lookup yields CDR1 SSHAT and CDR2 FNYEAQ (reference sequence). Between the trimmed V and J ends, which lost 5 bases and 4 bases, there was a span of 8 bases. The CDR3 loop reads CASSPRGETQYF. In nucleotides, the CDR3 is TGTGCCAGCAGCCCCAGGGGAGAGACCCAGTACTTC.

This chain links TRBV7-2 with TRBJ2-7; 12 bases agree with TRBD2. From germline, CDR1 is SGHTA and CDR2 FQGNSA. Trimming cost V 2 bases and J 3 bases; bases outside gene matches: 5. This CDR3 region has 16 residues. Here the CDR3 DNA reads TGTGCCAGCAGCTTAAGTCTAGCGGGAGGGCTCTACGAGCAGTACTTC. Amino acid sequence: CASSLSLAGGLYEQYF.

CDR3 sequence: CASTSGRAYNEQFF. The CDR3, as DNA: TGTGCCAGCACGAGCGGGAGGGCCTACAATGAGCAGTTCTTC. V gene TRBV7-2 combines with J gene TRBJ2-1; 10 bases line up with TRBD2. Germline CDR1 SGHTA, CDR2 FQGNSA. The CDR3 is 14 residues long. V shed 7 bases, J shed 2 bases, and the junction held 2 bases outside the gene matches. Complete variable domain (other parts from reference TRBV7-2 and TRBJ2-1): GAGVSQSPSNKVTEKGKDVELRCDPISGHTALYWYRQSLGQGLEFLIYFQGNSAPDKSGLPSDRFSAERTGGSVSTLTIQRTQQEDSAVYLCASTSGRAYNEQFFGPGTRLTVL.

The rearrangement joins TRBV29-1 to TRBJ2-7; the match to TRBD2 covers 7 bases. The V gene end was trimmed by 7 bases and the J gene end by 6 bases; junction bases not matched to a gene: 9. The CDR3 contains 12 residues. Germline CDR1 SQVTM, CDR2 ANQGSEA. The CDR3 spells CSARGVGFEQYF. The CDR3 DNA follows: TGCAGCGCACGGGGGGTAGGGTTCGAGCAGTACTTC.

This clone was seen only once. The CDR3 here is CASSSWSGANVLTF. The CDR3 DNA reads as TGCGCCAGCAGCTCGTGGTCTGGGGCCAACGTCCTGACTTTC. The V call is TRBV5-1, the J call TRBJ2-6; D is unclear. The CDR3 runs 14 residues. Germline-derived CDR1 and CDR2 are SGHRS and YFSETQ. V gave up 3 bases and J gave up 1 base, with 5 bases separating them.

This clone was found a few times. The chain combines TRBV30 with TRBJ1-6; 10 positions agree with TRBD1. Trimming at V came to 8 bases and at J to 8 bases, leaving 12 bases not matched to a gene. The CDR3 extends over 15 amino acids. The germline CDR1 and CDR2 sequences are GTSNPN and SVGIG (reference sequence). CDR3 coding DNA: TGTGCCGCAACTCCGACGGGGACAGGGGATTCACCCCTCCACTTT. This sequence encodes CAATPTGTGDSPLHF.

This chain uses TRBV18 with TRBJ1-1, with 8 nucleotides matching TRBD1. The CDR3 sequence is 14 residues long. With 5 bases clipped from V and 1 base from J, the junction kept 3 bases outside the gene matches. The germline V gene encodes CDR1 KGHSH and CDR2 LQKENI. The CDR3 nucleotides read TGTGCCAGCTCAATCGGGACAGGGAACACTGAAGCTTTCTTT. Its translation: CASSIGTGNTEAFF.

V usage is TRBV7-2 and J usage is TRBJ2-1; 8 positions match TRBD2. Germline trimming cut 2 bases from V and 7 bases from J; bases unmatched to any gene: 7. Germline values: CDR1 SGHTA, CDR2 FQGNSA. This CDR3 region has 15 residues. The CDR3 sequence: CASSLPSGGSNEQFF. DNA of the CDR3: TGTGCCAGCAGCTTACCCAGCGGGGGATCGAATGAGCAGTTCTTC.

The V gene is TRBV2, the J gene TRBJ2-1; TRBD1 aligns across 9 bases. There are 14 residues in the CDR3. The V segment lost 6 bases and the J segment 5 bases; nucleotides outside the gene matches: 5. CDR1 is SNHLY and CDR2 is FYNNEI in the germline V gene. DNA for the CDR3: TGTGCCAGCAGGAGGGACAGGGTTGACAATGAGCAGTTCTTC. Translation: CASRRDRVDNEQFF.

The chain uses TRBV29-1 and TRBJ2-3; 7 positions match TRBD1. Germline trimming cut 8 bases from V and 4 bases from J; bases unmatched to any gene: 12. Germline CDR1 is SQVTM and CDR2 is ANQGSEA. This CDR3 is 14 amino acids long. In nucleotides, the CDR3 is TGCAGCTCCCTCGACAGGGCGGGTGCAGATACGCAGTATTTT. This sequence encodes CSSLDRAGADTQYF.

The rearrangement joins TRBV9 to TRBJ2-3, with 14 positions matching TRBD2. The V and J ends lost 6 bases and 1 base, in that order; junction bases with no gene match: 4. The CDR3 has 16 residues. Germline V gene lookup returns CDR1 SGDLS and CDR2 YYNGEE. The CDR3 region has the DNA TGTGCCAGCACCTCGGGACTAGCGGGGGGCACAGATACGCAGTATTTT. Its protein product is CASTSGLAGGTDTQYF.

As DNA, the CDR3 is TGTGCCATCAGTGAGTCGACGGCGGGAGAAGAGCAGTTCTTC. Translated: CAISESTAGEEQFF. The chain couples TRBV10-3 to TRBJ2-1, with 7 bases matching TRBD2. Germline CDR1 ENHRY, CDR2 SYGVKD. The CDR3 runs to 14 residues. Trimming took 0 bases from V and 10 from J; bases not matched to a gene: 6.

This clone was seen only a few times. V usage is TRBV18 and J usage is TRBJ1-1, with 7 bases that match TRBD1. The junction had 7 bases not matched to a gene; V was cut back by 6 bases and J by 0 bases. The CDR3 has 15 amino acids. CDR1 and CDR2 from the germline V gene are KGHSH and LQKENI. CDR3 DNA sequence: TGTGCCAGCTCCCAGGGGGGCGGGATGAACACTGAAGCTTTCTTT. As protein: CASSQGGGMNTEAFF.

The CDR3 protein is CASSNGTRMGSPLHF. The CDR3 nucleotides read TGTGCCAGCAGTAATGGGACACGCATGGGGTCACCCCTCCACTTT. This chain connects TRBV2 to TRBJ1-6, with TRBD1 as a possible D gene (6 bases). V was shortened by 5 bases and J by 10 bases, with 18 bases between the two germline ends. This CDR3 comprises 15 residues. Per germline, CDR1 SNHLY and CDR2 FYNNEI.

Only a few counts were recorded for this clone. The chain links TRBV28 to TRBJ2-7; perhaps D is TRBD1 or TRBD2 (6 bases each). Germline CDR1 and CDR2: MDHEN and SYDVKM. Deletions cut 6 bases from V and 0 bases from J, with 12 bases between. The CDR3 extends over 14 amino acids. CDR3 in DNA: TGTGCCAGCAGCGAGGGGGGAATCTCCTACGAGCAGTACTTC. Protein sequence: CASSEGGISYEQYF.

The gene calls are TRBV4-1 and TRBJ2-7; a weak D match, TRBD2 (5 bases). With 0 bases removed from V and 6 bases from J, the gap between germline ends came to 12 bases. Per germline, CDR1 MGHRA and CDR2 YSYEKL. The length of the CDR3 is 14 residues. Written as DNA, the CDR3 is TGCGCCAGCAGCCAAGATTGGAGGTTGTCCGAGCAGTACTTC. It codes for CASSQDWRLSEQYF.